This TCR beta chain was documented in a study of T cell responses to AZD1222 COVID-19 vaccine. Broader study findings: The repertoires were collected only after the peak T cell response.

Some clones are missing from TCRdb's copy, which holds only in-frame ones; the method was immunoSEQ multiplex PCR. Here the sample spans roughly 180,000 clones, more than 80% being singletons. The CDR3 is 13 residues long. Germline V gives CDR1 LGHDT, CDR2 YNNKEL (reference sequence). V shed 4 bases, J shed 3 bases, and the junction held 1 base outside the gene matches. Note on this clone: Its antigen remains unknown.

The chain is built from TRBV3-1 (or the pseudogene TRBV3-2) and TRBJ1-2; the match to TRBD1 covers 8 bases. Sequences were derived from peripheral blood, sampled on day 0 of AZD1222 vaccination. The clonotype was recovered from an adult in good health. This CDR3 is CASSPTGDYGYTF. The DNA for the CDR3 is TGTGCCAGCAGCCCGACAGGGGACTATGGCTACACCTTC.